Below, 8 T cell receptor beta chains from the same sample are listed, as sequenced in a study of type 1 and type 2 diabetes patients. PCR was run on genomic DNA. Multiplex PCR with 30 forward and 13 reverse primers amplified the TCR beta CDR3. TCRdb passed the multiplex PCR reads through MiXCR, listing each CDR3 protein once. Among 250,000 or so distinct CDR3 sequences listed, 45% to 60% were seen once. Material for sequencing was peripheral blood mononuclear cells (PBMCs). The receptors originated from a man aged 18 to 30 with type 2 diabetes.

The CDR3 loop reads CASRTFTSGSTGYEQYF. The CDR3 DNA is TGTGCCAGCAGAACTTTTACTAGCGGGAGCACCGGTTACGAGCAGTACTTC. The V call is TRBV19, the J call TRBJ2-7; 11 nucleotides match TRBD2. The V segment lost 9 bases and the J segment 4 bases; nucleotides outside the gene matches: 17. Looked up from germline, CDR1 is LNHDA and CDR2 is SQIVND (reference sequence). The CDR3 is made up of 17 amino acids.

CDR3 loop: CASSEGLAAYEQFF. CDR3 nucleotides: TGTGCCAGCAGTGAGGGACTAGCGGCCTACGAGCAGTTCTTC. V usage is TRBV2 and J usage is TRBJ2-7; TRBD2 matches 11 bases. Near its end, the DNA agrees better with TRBJ2-1, so the J call may be wrong. The CDR3 covers 14 residues. CDR1 is SNHLY, CDR2 FYNNEI, per germline.

The chain has TRBV7-6 and TRBJ1-4, with D unclear. Germline CDR1 and CDR2: SGHVS and FNYEAQ. This CDR3 has 16 residues. V lost 5 bases and J lost 3, with 16 bases in between. CDR3 amino acids: CASSPIGWRPNEKLFF. The CDR3 DNA sequence: TGTGCCAGCAGCCCTATCGGGTGGAGGCCTAATGAAAAACTGTTTTTT.

The rearrangement links TRBV12-3 or TRBV12-4 to TRBJ2-7, with D tentatively TRBD1 or TRBD2 (5 bases each). V lost 1 base and J lost 6, with 13 bases in between. The CDR3 loop spans 14 amino acids. The CDR3 protein is CASSLEGTVAEQYF. CDR3 nucleotides: TGTGCCAGCAGTTTAGAGGGGACGGTTGCCGAGCAGTACTTC.

As concerns this clonotype: A much larger clone is a single base away; this may be a read error. V gene TRBV19 combines with J gene TRBJ1-1; D unclear. The CDR3 extends over 12 amino acids. CDR1 is LNHDA and CDR2 is SQIVND in the germline V gene (reference sequence). Trimming removed 5 bases at V and 6 bases at J, with 10 bases between. The CDR3 DNA reads TGTGCCAGTAGTGACATGAGCGCTGAAGCTTTCTTT. Its protein is CASSDMSAEAFF.

J is TRBJ1-2 and V is TRBV14; D is possibly TRBD1 (5 bases). Trimming stripped 6 bases from V and 8 bases from J, with 19 bases between. This CDR3 has 14 amino acids. Looked up from germline, CDR1 is SGHDN and CDR2 is FVKESK. The CDR3 region is CASSAYGTTGGYTF. The CDR3 DNA sequence: TGTGCCAGCAGTGCTTACGGGACCACGGGAGGCTACACCTTC.

This chain joins TRBV7-2 and TRBJ1-6, with D tentatively TRBD1 (5 bases). Between the trimmed V and J ends, which lost 1 base and 9 bases, there was a span of 16 bases. The CDR3 is 16 residues long. Germline V gene sequence: CDR1 SGHTA, CDR2 FQGNSA. The CDR3 loop reads CASSLDRRGVTSPLHF. CDR3 DNA sequence: TGTGCCAGCAGCTTAGATCGGCGGGGGGTGACTTCACCCCTCCACTTT. The complete variable domain, with remaining parts taken from reference TRBV7-2 and TRBJ1-6, reads GAGVSQSPSNKVTEKGKDVELRCDPISGHTALYWYRQSLGQGLEFLIYFQGNSAPDKSGLPSDRFSAERTGGSVSTLTIQRTQQEDSAVYLCASSLDRRGVTSPLHFGNGTRLTVT.

This chain uses TRBV7-2 with TRBJ2-3, with 9 nucleotides matching TRBD2. The V and J ends lost 3 bases and 0 bases, in that order; junction bases with no gene match: 7. Germline CDR1 is SGHTA and CDR2 is FQGNSA. This CDR3 comprises 17 residues. CDR3 in amino acids: CASSFLMSGRSTDTQYF. The CDR3 DNA is TGTGCCAGCAGCTTTTTAATGAGCGGGAGGAGCACAGATACGCAGTATTTT.